The 30 T cell receptor beta chains below come from one sample, sequenced in a study of T cell changes during pregnancy in multiple sclerosis. Only in-frame clones appear in the TCRdb table, and some are missing; sequencing was by immunoSEQ multiplex PCR. The sample contains about 39,000 clones, around 93% of which appear only once. Sample: CD4+ T cells from peripheral blood mononuclear cells, taken after pregnancy. All receptors derive from a female donor with multiple sclerosis, enrolled in a pregnancy study.

The chain couples TRBV7-9 to TRBJ1-5, with no clear D. This CDR3 is built from 13 residues. Trimming removed 4 bases from V and 5 bases from J, with 9 bases in between. Germline lookup yields CDR1 SEHNR and CDR2 FQNEAQ (reference sequence). CDR3 DNA: TGTGCCAGCAGCTCCGGGGAATATCAGCCCCAGCATTTT. Its translation is CASSSGEYQPQHF.

The chain has TRBV29-1 and TRBJ2-1, with 10 bases that match TRBD1. This CDR3 is built from 14 residues. Germline assignment: CDR1 SQVTM and CDR2 ANQGSEA. V lost 5 bases to trimming and J lost 5 bases; unmatched junction nucleotides: 6. CDR3 region: CSVRDRGFDNEQFF. Written as DNA, the CDR3 is TGCAGCGTTCGGGACAGGGGATTCGACAATGAGCAGTTCTTC.

The chain recombines TRBV7-3 with TRBJ2-1, with D unclear. V was cut by 2 bases and J by 7 bases, with 6 bases left in between. The CDR3 extends over 12 amino acids. Germline V CDR1 and CDR2: SGHTA, FQGTGA. CDR3 nucleotides: TGTGCCAGCAGCTTACGCGAGAATGAGCAGTTCTTC. Encoded protein: CASSLRENEQFF. The whole variable domain, remainder taken from reference TRBV7-3 and TRBJ2-1, is GAGVSQTPSNKVTEKGKYVELRCDPISGHTALYWYRQSLGQGPEFLIYFQGTGAADDSGLPNDRFFAVRPEGSVSTLKIQRTERGDSAVYLCASSLRENEQFFGPGTRLTVL.

A single count supports this clone. This chain connects TRBV27 to TRBJ2-3, with 7 bases fitting TRBD2. V trimming: 6 bases; J trimming: 1 base; junction bases outside the gene matches: 10. There are 16 residues in the CDR3. CDR1 is MNHEY and CDR2 is SMNVEV in the germline V gene (reference sequence). The CDR3 loop reads CASRLGGSSRTDTQYF. DNA of the CDR3: TGTGCCAGCAGACTGGGGGGGTCCTCACGCACAGATACGCAGTATTTT.

V is TRBV19 and J is TRBJ2-2; 8 bases map to TRBD1. The V gene end was trimmed by 4 bases and the J gene end by 4 bases; junction bases not matched to a gene: 8. The germline V gene encodes CDR1 LNHDA and CDR2 SQIVND (reference sequence). This CDR3 is built from 16 residues. This CDR3 reads CASSKGRGPSTGELFF. CDR3 coding DNA: TGTGCCAGTAGTAAGGGCAGGGGGCCTAGCACCGGGGAGCTGTTTTTT.

The chain has TRBV7-9 and TRBJ1-6, with D perhaps matching TRBD1 (6 bases). This CDR3 region has 15 residues. Germline lookup yields CDR1 SEHNR and CDR2 FQNEAQ (reference sequence). V lost 4 bases and J lost 10, with 17 bases in between. CDR3 loop: CASSSQGTTGSPLHF. In DNA, the CDR3 is TGTGCCAGCAGCTCGCAGGGTACCACAGGGTCACCCCTCCACTTT.

This rearrangement joins TRBV19 to TRBJ1-1; 7 nucleotides line up with TRBD1. CDR1 and CDR2 from the germline V gene are LNHDA and SQIVND (reference sequence). CDR3 length equals 17 residues. Germline trimming cut 0 bases from V and 0 bases from J; bases unmatched to any gene: 7. CDR3 sequence: CASSIDSPDRMNTEAFF. The DNA for the CDR3 is TGTGCCAGTAGTATAGATTCCCCGGACAGGATGAACACTGAAGCTTTCTTT.

This clone was counted between two and nine times. V usage is TRBV18 and J usage is TRBJ1-5; 7 bases are a match to TRBD1. V trimming: 3 bases; J trimming: 1 base; junction bases outside the gene matches: 6. The CDR3 has 16 residues. Per the germline V gene, CDR1 is KGHSH and CDR2 is LQKENI. Here the CDR3 reads CASSPAGGRSNQPQHF. The CDR3 DNA reads TGTGCCAGCTCACCTGCAGGGGGAAGGAGCAATCAGCCCCAGCATTTT.

Of note for this clone: The germline gene is not matched at one end of the junction; a read error may be the cause. V usage is TRBV19 and J usage is TRBJ2-7, with 7 bases identical to TRBD1. This CDR3 contains 13 residues. Germline V gene lookup returns CDR1 LNHDA and CDR2 SQIVND (reference sequence). The CDR3 here is CASNIQGSYEQYF. The CDR3 bases are TGTGCCAGTAATATACAGGGGTCCTACGAGCAGTACTTC. Together with reference TRBV19 and TRBJ2-7, the CDR3 gives the full variable domain: DGGITQSPKYLFRKEGQNVTLSCEQNLNHDAMYWYRQDPGQGLRLIYYSQIVNDFQKGDIAEGYSVSREKKESFPLTVTSAQKNPTAFYLCASNIQGSYEQYFGPGTRLTVT.

The chain uses TRBV6-1 and TRBJ2-2; 7 positions agree with TRBD1. The CDR3 runs to 15 residues. V was pared by 10 bases and J by 0 bases, with 8 bases of the junction left unmatched. Germline lookup yields CDR1 MNHNS and CDR2 SASEGT. The CDR3 loop is CATTDRVANTGELFF. CDR3 nucleotide sequence: TGTGCCACCACAGACAGGGTCGCGAACACCGGGGAGCTGTTTTTT.

The chain is built from TRBV27 and TRBJ1-1; 7 nucleotides agree with TRBD1. The trim removed 4 bases at V and 3 bases at J, leaving 5 bases unmatched. The CDR3 loop spans 14 amino acids. Per germline, CDR1 MNHEY and CDR2 SMNVEV (reference sequence). The CDR3 nucleotides read TGTGCCAGCAGTTCGACAGGGTGGGACACTGAAGCTTTCTTT. This gives the protein CASSSTGWDTEAFF.

The rearrangement links TRBV4-1 to TRBJ2-1; 9 bases agree with TRBD2. Unmatched junction bases numbered 4, after V lost 0 bases and J lost 4 bases. The CDR3 loop spans 16 amino acids. Germline values: CDR1 MGHRA, CDR2 YSYEKL. CDR3 nucleotide sequence: TGCGCCAGCAGCCAAGACGGCAGCGGGGGGTACAATGAGCAGTTCTTC. Its protein product is CASSQDGSGGYNEQFF.

V and J are TRBV27 and TRBJ2-5, with D perhaps matching TRBD1 (5 bases). This CDR3 spans 15 amino acids. The germline gives CDR1 MNHEY, CDR2 SMNVEV (reference sequence). Trimming removed 2 bases at V and 3 bases at J, with 13 bases between. The CDR3 nucleotides are TGTGCCAGCAGTTTAGGGGCACGGACGGAAGAGACCCAGTACTTC. Its translation: CASSLGARTEETQYF.

The V gene is TRBV2, the J gene TRBJ2-3; D is possibly TRBD2 (6 bases). V was trimmed by 4 bases and J by 4 bases, leaving 18 bases between them. The germline V gene encodes CDR1 SNHLY and CDR2 FYNNEI. CDR3 length equals 16 residues. The CDR3 protein is CASSVLVGTGADTQYF. The CDR3 DNA is TGTGCCAGCAGTGTACTTGTGGGGACTGGCGCAGATACGCAGTATTTT.

V is TRBV7-9 and J is TRBJ1-3; D gene uncertain. This CDR3 has 16 amino acids. Between the trimmed V and J ends, which lost 2 bases and 4 bases, there was a span of 15 bases. Per germline, CDR1 SEHNR and CDR2 FQNEAQ (reference sequence). CDR3 bases: TGTGCCAGCAGCTTAACATCCGGGGATCGGGGAAACACCATATATTTT. Residues: CASSLTSGDRGNTIYF. Variable domain in full (rest from reference TRBV7-9 and TRBJ1-3): DTGVSQNPRHKITKRGQNVTFRCDPISEHNRLYWYRQTLGQGPEFLTYFQNEAQLEKSRLLSDRFSAERPKGSFSTLEIQRTEQGDSAMYLCASSLTSGDRGNTIYFGEGSWLTVV.

The chain recombines TRBV5-1 with TRBJ2-3, with D possibly TRBD2 on 7 matching bases. The germline V and J ends were trimmed by 3 bases and 5 bases, with 13 bases remaining between them. The germline V gene encodes CDR1 SGHRS and CDR2 YFSETQ. This CDR3 contains 14 residues. The CDR3 loop is CASSWGGQGDTQYF. The CDR3, as DNA: TGCGCCAGCAGCTGGGGGGGGCAGGGAGATACGCAGTATTTT.

The CDR3 DNA sequence: TGCGCCAGCAGCTTGGGGGCGACGGTTGAATCACCCCTCCACTTT. Protein: CASSLGATVESPLHF. The J gene is TRBJ1-6, the V gene TRBV5-1, with no clear D. From germline, CDR1 is SGHRS and CDR2 YFSETQ. V dropped 0 bases and J dropped 10 bases, with 14 bases sitting between them. The CDR3 spans 15 residues.

The V gene is TRBV29-1, the J gene TRBJ2-1; a weak D match, TRBD2 (6 bases). The germline gives CDR1 SQVTM, CDR2 ANQGSEA. Trimming cost V 6 bases and J 4 bases, with 16 bases left between them. This CDR3 is built from 14 residues. The CDR3 here is CSVLPGLQYNEQFF. The CDR3 nucleotides read TGCAGCGTCCTCCCGGGACTGCAATACAATGAGCAGTTCTTC.

CDR3 in DNA: TGCGCCAGCAGCCAAGCTGTGACAGGGTTTTCCGGAAACACCATATATTTT. Protein product: CASSQAVTGFSGNTIYF. The chain links TRBV4-1 to TRBJ1-3; TRBD1 matches 7 bases. Germline V gene sequence: CDR1 MGHRA, CDR2 YSYEKL. The CDR3 totals 17 residues. The V and J ends lost 1 base and 4 bases, in that order; junction bases with no gene match: 10.

The chain is built from TRBV4-2 and TRBJ2-2, with D perhaps TRBD1 (5 bases). The CDR3 extends over 16 amino acids. Germline loops: CDR1 LGHNA, CDR2 YNFKEQ. The V and J ends lost 0 bases and 2 bases respectively, with 10 bases between them. DNA of the CDR3: TGTGCCAGCAGCCAAGAGGGGCAAAAAAACACCGGGGAGCTGTTTTTT. It codes for CASSQEGQKNTGELFF.

V is TRBV20-1 and J is TRBJ1-2; D not certain. The CDR3 runs to 10 residues. CDR1 DFQATT and CDR2 SNEGSKA come from the germline V gene (reference sequence). V was pared by 4 bases and J by 4 bases, with 4 bases between. This CDR3 reads CSATSYGYTF. CDR3 sequence (DNA): TGCAGTGCTACCAGCTATGGCTACACCTTC.

J is TRBJ2-1 and V is TRBV11-1; 10 nucleotides line up with TRBD2. This CDR3 is built from 14 residues. In germline, CDR1 is SGHAT, CDR2 FQDESV (reference sequence). With 5 bases clipped from V and 9 bases from J, the junction kept 7 bases outside the gene matches. The CDR3 is CASSQAGGRVEQFF. The CDR3 nucleotides are TGTGCCAGCAGCCAAGCGGGGGGGAGGGTTGAGCAGTTCTTC.

With respect to this clone: Compared with germline, one end of the junction differs, possibly owing to a read error. V is TRBV7-7 and J is TRBJ2-5, with D unresolved. The CDR3 length is 14 residues. Germline CDR1 reads SSHAT; CDR2 reads FNYEAQ (reference sequence). The CDR3 sequence is CASSLVLEQETQYF. CDR3 coding DNA: TGTGCTAGCAGCTTAGTTCTAGAGCAAGAGACCCAGTACTTC.

The genes are TRBV5-4 and TRBJ1-1; 9 bases line up with TRBD1. Losses at the gene ends were 0 bases for V and 8 bases for J; bases not matched to a gene: 8. The CDR3 has 15 amino acids. CDR1 and CDR2 (germline): SGHNT, YYREEE (reference sequence). The DNA for the CDR3 is TGTGCCAGCAGCTTGGCCGGGACAGGGCTTCGGGAAGCTTTCTTT. It is translated as CASSLAGTGLREAFF.

The rearrangement links TRBV6-5 to TRBJ1-1; possible D gene TRBD1, 5 bases. V was pared by 2 bases and J by 2 bases, with 9 bases between. Germline V gives CDR1 MNHEY, CDR2 SVGAGI. This CDR3 comprises 14 residues. Here the CDR3 reads CASSYRQTNTEAFF. CDR3 nucleotides: TGTGCCAGCAGTTACCGACAGACTAACACTGAAGCTTTCTTT.

V gene TRBV6-6 combines with J gene TRBJ1-6; the D gene is possibly TRBD1 (5 bases). This CDR3 is 16 amino acids long. The V gene lost 6 bases and the J gene lost 2 bases, with 14 bases spanning the gap. Looked up from germline, CDR1 is MNHNY and CDR2 is SVGAGI (reference sequence). The CDR3 bases are TGTGCCAGCAGCCCCTTTAAGGGGACCTATAATTCACCCCTCCACTTT. Amino acid sequence: CASSPFKGTYNSPLHF.

CDR3 nucleotide sequence: TGCGCCAGCAGCCCCAGCTTCAGGGGGCGGAGGACTGAAGCTTTCTTT. Its translation: CASSPSFRGRRTEAFF. This chain connects TRBV5-1 to TRBJ1-1; TRBD1 matches at 8 bases. Looked up from germline, CDR1 is SGHRS and CDR2 is YFSETQ. This CDR3 comprises 16 residues. V was clipped by 4 bases and J by 5 bases; unmatched bases: 13.

The rearrangement uses TRBV6-6 and TRBJ2-1; D not resolved. The CDR3 loop spans 15 amino acids. Germline V gene data show CDR1 as MNHNY and CDR2 as SVGAGI (reference sequence). Trimming removed 4 bases at V and 4 bases at J, with 14 bases between. The CDR3 nucleotides read TGTGCCAGCAGTTCCACTCCACAGCAGTACAATGAGCAGTTCTTC. This sequence encodes CASSSTPQQYNEQFF.

The V gene is TRBV11-2, the J gene TRBJ1-3; D ambiguous. V was shortened by 1 base and J by 0 bases, with 13 bases between the two germline ends. CDR1 and CDR2 from the germline V gene are SGHAT and FQNNGV. There are 17 residues in the CDR3. CDR3 loop: CASSLVPPASSGNTIYF. The DNA of the CDR3 is TGTGCCAGCAGCTTAGTTCCCCCCGCGAGCTCTGGAAACACCATATATTTT.

Here the CDR3 DNA reads TGTGCCAGCAGCTTACAGGGGGCGCGATATGGCTACACCTTC. It specifies CASSLQGARYGYTF. V gene TRBV5-6 combines with J gene TRBJ1-2, with TRBD1 matching 9 bases. CDR1 is SGHDT and CDR2 is YYEEEE in the germline V gene. This CDR3 is 14 amino acids long. V trimming: 2 bases; J trimming: 5 bases; junction bases outside the gene matches: 4.